The TCR beta chain under discussion was sequenced for a study of a mutant IDH1 vaccine in newly diagnosed glioma. Study-level information: Males made up 62.5% and females approximately 38% of treated patients, whose mean age was around 40 years. Patients' prior therapy spanned radiotherapy, temozolomide, or both; most underwent both.

The CDR3 is 13 residues long. V shed 3 bases and J shed 7 bases, with 12 bases lying between them. Per the germline V gene, CDR1 is SGHTA and CDR2 is FQGNSA. About this clone: What it recognizes is unknown.

Indicated time point: week 11, during vaccination. Each dose of the vaccine consisted of 300 ug of mutant IDH1 20-mer peptide, with topical imiquimod. Overall study results and limits: With respect to changes in top peripheral T cell clonotypes, pseudoprogression seemed unrelated. Among all patients, vaccine-induced immune responses occurred in around 95%.

The protocol was immunoSEQ multiplex PCR, while the TCRdb copy is restricted to in-frame clones and leaves out a portion. This table holds tens of thousands of clones, roughly 90% found once. Source: PBMCs, taken from a glioma patient whose treatment included an IDH1 peptide vaccine. This clonotype was obtained from a man aged 50-60 years with glioma. The chain carries TRBV7-2 and TRBJ1-1; possible D gene TRBD1, 6 bases. The CDR3 DNA follows: TGTGCCAGCAGCTTTCAGGGGATTGATGAAGCTTTCTTT. Protein product: CASSFQGIDEAFF.